This T cell receptor (beta chain) derives from a study of blood T cell repertoires in COVID-19. Cohort 3 donors were reported recovered after two negative PCRs, clearance, or symptom resolution. Libraries were prepared by immunoSEQ multiplex PCR; TCRdb keeps only in-frame clonotypes and omits some of them. The sample carries around 240,000 clones, roughly 86% recorded once. Only a few counts were recorded for this clone. The CDR3 contains 13 residues. Trimming at V came to 6 bases and at J to 5 bases, leaving 5 bases not matched to a gene. Per the germline V gene, CDR1 is MNHEY and CDR2 is SVGAGI. What was sequenced was PBMCs or T cells enriched from blood (not recorded which). The chain uses TRBV6-5 and TRBJ1-1; 8 nucleotides match TRBD1. The receptor was isolated from a woman in her fifties or sixties who had recovered from COVID-19. In DNA, the CDR3 is TGTGCCAGCAGCAGGGGGCCTCGTACTGAAGCTTTCTTT. This encodes CASSRGPRTEAFF.